This T cell receptor (beta chain) came from a study of cytomegalovirus exposure and HLA in healthy donors. This clone was found a few times. Antigen specificity is unknown. The PCR had 60 Vbeta and 13 Jbeta primers. Here immunoSEQ multiplex PCR was the method, and the copy in TCRdb shows in-frame clones only, minus some. The table shows around 160,000 clones, with nearly 80% occurring only once. Broader study findings: One variant, a missense change in DCLRE1C, was linked in a later analysis to TCR beta V- and J-gene trimming. Overall, under 200 TCR beta chains were annotated as cytomegalovirus-associated. Reports state that TCR beta sequences accurately predicted most subjects' HLA-A and HLA-B alleles. Most TCR sequences were rare, but some public TCRs occurred in many donors.

This CDR3 has 14 residues. Trimming cost V 4 bases and J 8 bases; bases outside gene matches: 5. From germline, CDR1 is SGHAT and CDR2 FQNNGV. The chain has TRBV11-2 and TRBJ1-6; 7 bases align to TRBD1. Sequencing was carried out using PBMCs. This TCR came from a man between 50 and 59 years old in good health and CMV-seropositive. The CDR3: CASSYDRADSPLHF. The CDR3 DNA sequence: TGTGCCAGCAGCTATGACAGGGCTGATTCACCCCTCCACTTT.